Below are 32 T cell receptor beta chains sequenced from a single sample in a study of T cell responses to AZD1222 COVID-19 vaccine. Only in-frame clones appear in the TCRdb table, and some are missing; sequencing was by immunoSEQ multiplex PCR. The sample consists of 70,000 to 90,000 clones, about 88% of them appearing once. The sequenced sample was peripheral blood, obtained on day 0 of AZD1222 vaccination. The origin of the receptors is an adult in good health.

This chain links TRBV11-2 with TRBJ2-1, with 12 bases identical to TRBD2. V was pared by 5 bases and J by 0 bases, with 8 bases of the junction left unmatched. The CDR3 runs to 18 residues. CDR1 and CDR2 from the germline V gene are SGHAT and FQNNGV. The CDR3 coding sequence is TGTGCCAGCAGCATGACTAGCGGGGGCCCGAGCTCCTACAATGAGCAGTTCTTC. This gives the protein CASSMTSGGPSSYNEQFF.

The chain couples TRBV5-4 to TRBJ2-3, with D perhaps TRBD2 (6 bases). Trimming removed 1 base at V and 1 base at J, with 19 bases between. The length of the CDR3 is 18 residues. Germline CDR1 and CDR2: SGHNT and YYREEE (reference sequence). Here the CDR3 DNA reads TGTGCCAGCAGCTTGTCAGGGAATGGCCCGGGGGGCACAGATACGCAGTATTTT. Translated: CASSLSGNGPGGTDTQYF. Full variable domain (outside the CDR3, taken from reference TRBV5-4 and TRBJ2-3): ETGVTQSPTHLIKTRGQQVTLRCSSQSGHNTVSWYQQALGQGPQFIFQYYREEENGRGNFPPRFSGLQFPNYSSELNVNALELDDSALYLCASSLSGNGPGGTDTQYFGPGTRLTVL.

The chain carries TRBV11-2 and TRBJ2-2, with D perhaps TRBD2 (5 bases). The CDR3 spans 15 residues. Per germline, CDR1 SGHAT and CDR2 FQNNGV. Trimming took off 1 base at V and 1 base at J, with 7 bases between the two ends. CDR3 nucleotides: TGTGCCAGCAGCTTAGGAGGGCAGAACACCGGGGAGCTGTTTTTT. Its translation is CASSLGGQNTGELFF.

The chain has TRBV4-2 and TRBJ2-1, with 11 bases identical to TRBD2. This CDR3 has 16 residues. Germline V gives CDR1 LGHNA, CDR2 YNFKEQ. V trimming: 6 bases; J trimming: 4 bases; junction bases outside the gene matches: 8. CDR3 sequence reads: CASSPIAGGRYNEQFF. The CDR3 DNA reads TGTGCCAGCAGTCCAATAGCGGGAGGGAGGTACAATGAGCAGTTCTTC.

DNA of the CDR3: TGTGCCAGCTCACGGACCCCCGAGGCAAATGAGCAGTTCTTC. Amino acids: CASSRTPEANEQFF. The V and J genes are TRBV18 and TRBJ2-1, with D unresolved. V lost 4 bases, J lost 7 bases, and 14 bases lay in between. Per the germline V gene, CDR1 is KGHSH and CDR2 is LQKENI. The CDR3 contains 14 residues.

The J gene is TRBJ2-3, the V gene TRBV6-5; 10 bases align to TRBD1. The CDR3 has 16 amino acids. Germline-derived CDR1 and CDR2 are MNHEY and SVGAGI. V lost 4 bases, J lost 4 bases, and 8 bases stayed unmatched. CDR3 coding DNA: TGTGCCAGCAGTTGGGCCGGGACAGGGGATGCAGATACGCAGTATTTT. This gives the protein CASSWAGTGDADTQYF.

The V call is TRBV3-1 (or the pseudogene TRBV3-2), the J call TRBJ1-1; a possible D gene is TRBD1 (5 bases). This CDR3 has 14 amino acids. Deletions cut 6 bases from V and 3 bases from J, with 14 bases between. Germline assignment: CDR1 LGHDT and CDR2 YNNKEL (reference sequence). CDR3 nucleotide sequence: TGTGCCAGCAGGTTGAGGGGCGGATACACTGAAGCTTTCTTT. Its translation is CASRLRGGYTEAFF.

J is TRBJ1-1 and V is TRBV4-2, with D maybe TRBD1 (5 bases). This CDR3 has 14 residues. Germline V gives CDR1 LGHNA, CDR2 YNFKEQ. V was trimmed by 4 bases and J by 1 base, leaving 10 bases between them. In nucleotides, the CDR3 is TGTGCCAGCAGCCTGAATACAGGGAACACTGAAGCTTTCTTT. This gives the protein CASSLNTGNTEAFF.

The J gene is TRBJ2-7, the V gene TRBV6-5; 10 bases align to TRBD1. This CDR3 has 13 residues. Germline V gene lookup returns CDR1 MNHEY and CDR2 SVGAGI. V lost 9 bases and J lost 2; bases outside the gene matches: 4. For the CDR3, the DNA is TGTGCCAGTTTCGACAGGGGGCCCTACGAGCAGTACTTC. Translated, it gives CASFDRGPYEQYF.

This clone has only one observation. The chain employs TRBV7-9 and TRBJ1-6, with D unclear. The V and J ends lost 6 bases and 7 bases respectively, with 10 bases between them. This CDR3 region has 13 residues. The germline gives CDR1 SEHNR, CDR2 FQNEAQ (reference sequence). The chain's CDR3 is CASRGSENSPLHF. CDR3 coding DNA: TGTGCCAGCAGAGGCAGTGAAAATTCACCCCTCCACTTT.

By share, this clone ranks as medium-sized. The chain couples TRBV20-1 to TRBJ1-5; TRBD1 aligns across 7 bases. The CDR3 loop spans 14 amino acids. Per the germline V gene, CDR1 is DFQATT and CDR2 is SNEGSKA (reference sequence). V lost 3 bases and J lost 3; bases outside the gene matches: 5. The CDR3 protein is CSASAGTDNQPQHF. The DNA of the CDR3 is TGCAGTGCTAGTGCCGGGACAGACAATCAGCCCCAGCATTTT.

The V call is TRBV7-9, the J call TRBJ1-1; D gene unclear. Germline CDR1 reads SEHNR; CDR2 reads FQNEAQ (reference sequence). V was shortened by 3 bases and J by 1 base, with 3 bases between the two germline ends. The length of the CDR3 is 12 residues. The CDR3, as DNA: TGTGCCAGCAGCTTCCAGAACACTGAAGCTTTCTTT. It codes for CASSFQNTEAFF.

This chain connects TRBV6-5 to TRBJ2-7; D could derive from TRBD1 or TRBD2 (7 bases each). The germline V gene has CDR1 MNHEY and CDR2 SVGAGI. This CDR3 has 13 residues. Trimming removed 6 bases from V and 4 bases from J, with 13 bases in between. Written as DNA, the CDR3 is TGTGCCAGCAGGGGAGGGACAGAATACGAGCAGTACTTC. Amino acid sequence: CASRGGTEYEQYF.

This clone was recorded only once. This chain connects TRBV7-8 to TRBJ1-1, with D perhaps TRBD1 (5 bases). Germline lookup yields CDR1 SGHVS and CDR2 FQNEAQ. Trimming took 5 bases from V and 5 from J, leaving 21 bases between them. This CDR3 comprises 16 residues. CDR3 DNA: TGTGCCAGCAGCCCCAGGGTATTAAGTTCGATAACTGAAGCTTTCTTT. Amino acid sequence: CASSPRVLSSITEAFF.

This clone was seen a few times. The genes are TRBV2 and TRBJ1-3; maybe TRBD1 (5 bases). CDR3 length equals 16 residues. Between the trimmed V and J ends, which lost 2 bases and 0 bases, there was a span of 11 bases. Germline V gives CDR1 SNHLY, CDR2 FYNNEI. The chain's CDR3 is CASSEFGGSSGNTIYF. The CDR3 nucleotides are TGTGCCAGCAGTGAATTTGGGGGTAGCTCTGGAAACACCATATATTTT.

The gene calls are TRBV5-1 and TRBJ2-2; perhaps TRBD2 as D (6 bases). CDR1 SGHRS and CDR2 YFSETQ come from the germline V gene. The ends were cut back, 2 bases at V and 0 bases at J, with 8 bases in the middle. The length of the CDR3 is 15 residues. The CDR3 loop reads CASSLAGTNTGELFF. The CDR3 region has the DNA TGCGCCAGCAGCTTAGCGGGTACGAACACCGGGGAGCTGTTTTTT.

V gene TRBV7-9 combines with J gene TRBJ2-2; D perhaps matches TRBD1 (6 bases). Germline V gene data show CDR1 as SEHNR and CDR2 as FQNEAQ (reference sequence). This CDR3 is built from 16 residues. With 3 bases removed from V and 0 bases from J, the gap between germline ends came to 11 bases. CDR3 residues: CASSFRDTSNTGELFF. The CDR3 region has the DNA TGTGCCAGCAGCTTCCGGGACACCTCGAACACCGGGGAGCTGTTTTTT. Variable domain in full (rest from reference TRBV7-9 and TRBJ2-2): DTGVSQNPRHKITKRGQNVTFRCDPISEHNRLYWYRQTLGQGPEFLTYFQNEAQLEKSRLLSDRFSAERPKGSFSTLEIQRTEQGDSAMYLCASSFRDTSNTGELFFGEGSRLTVL.

J is TRBJ2-1 and V is TRBV11-2, with D unclear. The CDR3 runs to 11 residues. V dropped 0 bases and J dropped 9 bases, with 3 bases sitting between them. Germline V lookup: CDR1 SGHAT, CDR2 FQNNGV. The CDR3 loop reads CASSLDFEQFF. The DNA of the CDR3 is TGTGCCAGCAGCTTAGATTTTGAGCAGTTCTTC. Complete variable domain (other parts from reference TRBV11-2 and TRBJ2-1): EAGVAQSPRYKIIEKRQSVAFWCNPISGHATLYWYQQILGQGPKLLIQFQNNGVVDDSQLPKDRFSAERLKGVDSTLKIQPAKLEDSAVYLCASSLDFEQFFGPGTRLTVL.

The V gene is TRBV5-6, the J gene TRBJ1-3; D uncertain. The CDR3 extends over 14 amino acids. V lost 0 bases to trimming and J lost 1 base, with 5 bases between them. Germline CDR1 and CDR2: SGHDT and YYEEEE. The CDR3 here is CASSLGGSGNTIYF. CDR3 nucleotides: TGTGCCAGCAGCTTGGGAGGGTCTGGAAACACCATATATTTT.

The gene calls are TRBV18 and TRBJ1-1, with 7 bases lining up with TRBD1. The CDR3 consists of 14 residues. V was clipped by 3 bases and J by 6 bases; unmatched bases: 7. The germline CDR1 and CDR2 sequences are KGHSH and LQKENI. CDR3 amino acids: CASSPRGGLSEAFF. For the CDR3, the DNA is TGTGCCAGCTCACCTAGAGGGGGCTTATCTGAAGCTTTCTTT.

The chain's CDR3 is CASSEYAYEQYF. Here the CDR3 DNA reads TGTGCCAGCAGTGAATACGCGTACGAGCAGTACTTC. V is TRBV6-1 and J is TRBJ2-7; the D is unclear. The germline V gene encodes CDR1 MNHNS and CDR2 SASEGT. V lost 2 bases, J lost 4 bases, and 6 bases lay in between. CDR3 length: 12 residues.

The chain combines TRBV14 with TRBJ1-6; D not certain. Trimming took off 0 bases at V and 7 bases at J, with 10 bases between the two ends. In germline, CDR1 is SGHDN, CDR2 FVKESK. The CDR3 length is 15 residues. The CDR3 here is CASSQERRSNSPLHF. CDR3 sequence (DNA): TGTGCCAGCAGCCAAGAGAGGAGGTCAAATTCACCCCTCCACTTT.

This chain links TRBV7-9 with TRBJ1-5, with no clear D. This CDR3 is built from 12 residues. Germline V lookup: CDR1 SEHNR, CDR2 FQNEAQ (reference sequence). Trimming cost V 2 bases and J 5 bases, with 4 bases left between them. This CDR3 is CASSLLDQPQHF. In DNA form, the CDR3 reads TGTGCCAGCAGCTTATTAGATCAGCCCCAGCATTTT.

This chain links TRBV28 with TRBJ2-7, with TRBD1 matching 7 bases. The CDR3 covers 14 residues. After removal of 8 bases from V and 5 bases from J, the junction contained 12 bases not matched to a gene. From germline, CDR1 is MDHEN and CDR2 SYDVKM. DNA of the CDR3: TGTGCCAGCCATAAGGGACAGCGCACGAACGAGCAGTACTTC. Amino acids: CASHKGQRTNEQYF.

The rearrangement joins TRBV6-5 to TRBJ2-7, with no clear D. V was shortened by 6 bases and J by 5 bases, with 14 bases between the two germline ends. This CDR3 has 13 residues. The germline V gene has CDR1 MNHEY and CDR2 SVGAGI. CDR3 DNA: TGTGCCAGCAGCTATAGCCGCGCTCACGAGCAGTACTTC. It encodes CASSYSRAHEQYF.

The chain is built from TRBV9 and TRBJ2-3; D ambiguous. The CDR3 runs 15 residues. V lost 3 bases and J 2 bases, leaving 13 bases between the germline ends. Per germline, CDR1 SGDLS and CDR2 YYNGEE. The chain's CDR3 is CASSALGLYTDTQYF. In DNA, the CDR3 is TGTGCCAGCAGCGCCCTAGGCCTGTACACAGATACGCAGTATTTT.

This clone has just a few counts. V is TRBV5-1 and J is TRBJ2-7; D remains ambiguous. The CDR3 contains 14 residues. Germline CDR1 SGHRS, CDR2 YFSETQ. V lost 3 bases and J lost 6, with 16 bases in between. The CDR3 DNA follows: TGCGCCAGCAGCTCTCTTTTGGTAGAAGGCGAGCAGTACTTC. Translating it yields CASSSLLVEGEQYF.

The rearrangement links TRBV11-2 to TRBJ1-1, with D unclear. The germline CDR1 and CDR2 sequences are SGHAT and FQNNGV. V lost 7 bases and J 3 bases, leaving 15 bases between the germline ends. The CDR3 extends over 14 amino acids. This CDR3 is CASKGGQKDTEAFF. In nucleotides, the CDR3 is TGTGCCAGCAAGGGAGGGCAGAAGGACACTGAAGCTTTCTTT.

The DNA of the CDR3 is TGTGCCAGCAGTACCCCCGGGACTAGCATTGACGAGCAGTACTTC. Its translation: CASSTPGTSIDEQYF. The rearrangement joins TRBV28 to TRBJ2-7, with TRBD2 matching over 9 bases. The junction had 10 bases not matched to a gene; V was cut back by 5 bases and J by 5 bases. The CDR3 length is 15 residues. CDR1 MDHEN and CDR2 SYDVKM come from the germline V gene. Supplemented by reference TRBV28 and TRBJ2-7, the full variable domain reads DVKVTQSSRYLVKRTGEKVFLECVQDMDHENMFWYRQDPGLGLRLIYFSYDVKMKEKGDIPEGYSVSREKKERFSLILESASTNQTSMYLCASSTPGTSIDEQYFGPGTRLTVT.

The chain carries TRBV5-1 and TRBJ2-3; D perhaps matches TRBD1 (5 bases). Germline V gene data show CDR1 as SGHRS and CDR2 as YFSETQ. The germline V and J ends were trimmed by 0 bases and 6 bases, with 17 bases remaining between them. This CDR3 has 16 amino acids. CDR3 sequence reads: CASSLVPAQGVDTQYF. The CDR3 DNA sequence: TGCGCCAGCAGCTTGGTGCCAGCCCAAGGGGTGGATACGCAGTATTTT.

The chain couples TRBV28 to TRBJ1-2; D unclear. CDR1 and CDR2 from the germline V gene are MDHEN and SYDVKM. The CDR3 covers 12 residues. V lost 5 bases to trimming and J lost 2 bases, with 6 bases between them. CDR3 sequence (DNA): TGTGCCAGCAGTCCTGAAAACTATGGCTACACCTTC. Its protein product is CASSPENYGYTF.

V is TRBV12-3 or TRBV12-4 and J is TRBJ2-5; 7 bases are shared with TRBD2. This CDR3 region has 13 residues. V was pared by 3 bases and J by 5 bases, with 3 bases of the junction left unmatched. The CDR3 is CASSLYGRETQYF. As DNA, the CDR3 is TGTGCCAGCAGTTTGTACGGGAGGGAGACCCAGTACTTC.